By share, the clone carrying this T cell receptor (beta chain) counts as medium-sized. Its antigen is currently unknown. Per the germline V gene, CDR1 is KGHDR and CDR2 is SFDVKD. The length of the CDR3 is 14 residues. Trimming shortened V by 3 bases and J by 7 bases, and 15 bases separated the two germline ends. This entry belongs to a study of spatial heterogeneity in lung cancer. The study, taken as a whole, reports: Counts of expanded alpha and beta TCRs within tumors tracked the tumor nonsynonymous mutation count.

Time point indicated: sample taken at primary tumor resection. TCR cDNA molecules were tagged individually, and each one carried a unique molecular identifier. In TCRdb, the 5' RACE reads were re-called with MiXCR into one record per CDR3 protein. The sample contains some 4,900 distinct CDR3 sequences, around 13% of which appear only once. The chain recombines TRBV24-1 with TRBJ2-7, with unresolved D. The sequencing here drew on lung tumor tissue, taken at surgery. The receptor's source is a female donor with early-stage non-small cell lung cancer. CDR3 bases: TGTGCCACCAGTGATACCAACCTCGAGCGAGAGCAGTACTTC. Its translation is CATSDTNLEREQYF.